This TCR beta chain was profiled in a study of CD8+ T cells in alopecia areata. The study, taken as a whole, reports: Sharing of TCRs across patients appeared less clear than in mice, possibly for HLA-related reasons.

Obtained from alopecia areata patients were lesional scalp punch biopsies along with peripheral blood. Sorting separated CD4+ and CD8+ T cells out of PBMCs. Worth noting for this clone: Its specificity is unknown.

Following extraction, RNA underwent reverse transcription to cDNA, which served as the sequencing template. Measured with immunoSEQ multiplex PCR; TCRdb has only the in-frame clones, and not every one. There are about 130,000 clones in the sample; about 57% occur only once, and roughly 4.8% lies in the top ten. The trim removed 1 base at V and 1 base at J, leaving 6 bases unmatched. Per the germline V gene, CDR1 is MNHEY and CDR2 is SVGAGI. CDR3 length equals 16 residues. The chain carries TRBV6-5 and TRBJ1-1; 7 bases line up with TRBD1. Sequenced material: CD4+ T cells sorted from blood, taken at week 0. This clonotype was sampled from a human donor with alopecia areata. The CDR3 is CASSYLRQGRNTEAFF. DNA for the CDR3: TGTGCCAGCAGTTACTTGAGACAGGGCCGGAACACTGAAGCTTTCTTT.